The entry below describes one T cell receptor beta chain. Its target is unknown. This CDR3 has 19 residues. Per germline, CDR1 SEHNR and CDR2 FQNEAQ (reference sequence). Losses at the gene ends were 4 bases for V and 0 bases for J; bases not matched to a gene: 16. These data come from a study of PD-1 blockade in classical Hodgkin lymphoma. Study information: Intravenous infusions of nivolumab 3 mg/kg reached patients every 2 weeks.

Time point meaning: cycle 4 day 1 (C4D1), after 6 weeks of nivolumab. In every patient, relapse followed autologous stem cell transplantation, while exposure to brentuximab vedotin differed. Findings and caveats of the study: Partial responders and progressors had significantly lower baseline TCR diversity. Underlying causes for the observed repertoire differences were not defined, possibly disease activity or prior therapy.

Only in-frame clones appear in the TCRdb table, and some are missing; sequencing was by immunoSEQ multiplex PCR. The sample holds tens of thousands of clones; approximately 72% are singletons and the top ten take about 12%. Sequences were derived from peripheral blood mononuclear cells (PBMCs), sampled before the fourth cycle of nivolumab. The sequence was obtained from a human donor with classical Hodgkin lymphoma. The chain links TRBV7-9 to TRBJ2-3; 7 bases map to TRBD2. CDR3 region: CASSSRIGLAESSTDTQYF. DNA for the CDR3: TGTGCCAGCAGCTCCCGGATTGGGCTAGCGGAATCTAGCACAGATACGCAGTATTTT.